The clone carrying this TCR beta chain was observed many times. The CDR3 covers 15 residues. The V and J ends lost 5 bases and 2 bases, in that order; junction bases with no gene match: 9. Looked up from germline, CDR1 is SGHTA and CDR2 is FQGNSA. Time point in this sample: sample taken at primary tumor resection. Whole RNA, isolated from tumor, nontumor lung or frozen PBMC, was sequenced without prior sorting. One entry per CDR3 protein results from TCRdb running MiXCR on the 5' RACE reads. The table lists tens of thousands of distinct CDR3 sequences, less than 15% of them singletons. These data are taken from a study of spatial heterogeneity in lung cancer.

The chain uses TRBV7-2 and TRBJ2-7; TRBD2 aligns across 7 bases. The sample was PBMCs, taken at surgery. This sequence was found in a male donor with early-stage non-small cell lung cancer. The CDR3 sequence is CASSLTTTSTYEQYF. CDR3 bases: TGTGCCAGCAGCCTCACTACGACTAGCACCTACGAGCAGTACTTC.